This is a list of T cell receptor beta chains from one sample in a study of blood T cell repertoires in COVID-19. This table comes from immunoSEQ multiplex PCR, and its TCRdb copy is limited to in-frame clones, with some not included. The sample holds about 210,000 clones, around nine tenths seen once. Sequencing input: peripheral blood. Every receptor here comes from a man aged 55-75 years with acute or convalescent COVID-19. CDR3s include the opening cysteine and the closing phenylalanine or tryptophan. A D gene is named only where the DNA matches it firmly. For some rows the clone size is stated as once, few or many, or as a class when expanded; others skip it.

V gene,D gene,clone size,J gene,CDR3 DNA,CDR3 protein
TRBV19,-,once,TRBJ1-5,TGTGCCAGTAGTACCTCCACAGGGCCCAATCAGCCCCAGCATTTT,CASSTSTGPNQPQHF
TRBV7-3,-,-,TRBJ1-1,TGTGCCAGCAGCATCAGCGTGAACACTGAAGCTTTCTTT,CASSISVNTEAFF
TRBV7-9,TRBD1,-,TRBJ1-2,TGTGCCAGCAGATGGGGAACAGGGGCAATAAACTATGGCTACACCTTC,CASRWGTGAINYGYTF
TRBV12-3/TRBV12-4,TRBD1,-,TRBJ1-1,TGTGCCAGCAGTCCTGACAGGGTCGAAGCTTTCTTT,CASSPDRVEAFF
TRBV2,-,-,TRBJ1-4,TGTGCCAGCAGTGAACGTAGCAGGGGCGAAAAACTGTTTTTT,CASSERSRGEKLFF
TRBV15,-,-,TRBJ2-7,TGTGCCACCAGCAGAGATAGATTGCAGGGTTCCTCCTACGAGCAGTACTTC,CATSRDRLQGSSYEQYF
TRBV9,TRBD1,-,TRBJ1-5,TGTGCCAGCAGCGCACAGGGGACCCAGCCCCAGCATTTT,CASSAQGTQPQHF
TRBV7-9,TRBD1,once,TRBJ2-2,TGTGCCAGCAACCTCGGACAGGGGAACACCGGGGAGCTGTTTTTT,CASNLGQGNTGELFF
TRBV19,-,-,TRBJ2-7,TGTGCCAGTAGTATCATGCGGGGCTACGAGCAGTACTTC,CASSIMRGYEQYF
TRBV10-2,TRBD1,-,TRBJ2-7,TGCGCCAGCAGCAGACAGGGGGCTTACGAGCAGTACTTC,CASSRQGAYEQYF
TRBV19,-,once,TRBJ2-3,TGTGCCAGTACGAGAGGAAATACGCAGTATTTT,CASTRGNTQYF
TRBV7-8,-,once,TRBJ2-1,TGTGCCAGCAGCCCCCCTAATCCGCAAAATGAGCAGTTCTTC,CASSPPNPQNEQFF
TRBV12-3/TRBV12-4,-,-,TRBJ1-2,TGTGCCAGCAGTTTTTCCGGGTATGGCTACACCTTC,CASSFSGYGYTF
TRBV4-3,-,-,TRBJ2-7,TGCGCCAGCAGCCCGTCCCACGAGCAGTACTTC,CASSPSHEQYF
TRBV19,-,-,TRBJ1-2,TGTGCCAGTAGTATGAGCACGCGCTACACCTTC,CASSMSTRYTF
TRBV29-1,TRBD1,-,TRBJ1-2,TGCAGCGTCGGACCTGGACAGGCTAACTATGGCTACACCTTC,CSVGPGQANYGYTF
TRBV15,-,-,TRBJ1-1,TGTGCCACCAGCAGAGATTACGGTAAAGCGAACACTGAAGCTTTCTTT,CATSRDYGKANTEAFF
TRBV7-8,-,-,TRBJ2-1,TGTGCCAGCAGCTTAGGCGGGGCCGCGAATGAGCAGTTCTTC,CASSLGGAANEQFF
TRBV28,TRBD1,once,TRBJ2-1,TGTGCCAGCACCCGAGGCCCGGACAGGACAGGAGTAAATGAGCAGTTCTTC,CASTRGPDRTGVNEQFF
TRBV5-1,-,-,TRBJ1-1,TGCGCCAGCAGCTTGGGGGTGGGCAGGAGGGACACTGAAGCTTTCTTT,CASSLGVGRRDTEAFF